The sequence of this T cell receptor (beta chain) was determined in a study of molecular identifiers for immune sequencing clone quantification. Overall study findings and caveats: Reports indicate spiked Jurkat TCR RNA from one cell could be found among roughly 980,000 naive cells.

The use of previously described methods and listed TCR primers produced the bulk TCR libraries. TCRdb used MiXCR to reprocess the PCR reads, holding one entry per CDR3 protein. The sample holds under 600,000 distinct CDR3 sequences; around 23% are singletons and the top ten take 0.7% to 0.9%. Note on this clonotype: Its antigen is unknown.

Naive CD8 sequencing libraries were generated from around 20,000 to 990,000 sorted cells, with 10%, 30% or 50% RNA as input. Researchers sorted naive CD8 T cells as cells that were CD8+CD4-CCR7+CD45RA+. This CDR3 contains 12 residues. Between the trimmed V and J ends, which lost 8 bases and 3 bases, there was a span of 10 bases. Germline CDR1 MNHEY, CDR2 SMNVEV (reference sequence). Sequencing was done on a sample of naive CD8+ T cells from blood, with Jurkat cell RNA spiked in. Subset here: FACS-sorted CD8+CD4-CCR7+CD45RA+ naive T cells. This rearrangement joins TRBV27 to TRBJ2-5; tentatively, D is TRBD1 (5 bases). The sequence came from a human donor in good health. Some libraries in this study had Jurkat cell RNA spiked in. CDR3 region: CASSGFEETQYF. The CDR3 DNA follows: TGTGCCAGCTCAGGGTTTGAAGAGACCCAGTACTTC.